These T cell receptor beta chains were read from a single sample in a study of blood T cell repertoires in COVID-19. The table came from immunoSEQ multiplex PCR; TCRdb's copy has only in-frame clones and leaves some out. The sample consists of roughly 100,000 clones, 65% to 90% of them appearing once. Sequenced material: peripheral blood. These receptors were collected from a woman older than 75 with active or convalescent COVID-19. Both conserved end residues are part of each CDR3. The order of the fields is J gene, clone size, V gene, D gene, CDR3 protein, CDR3 DNA. The D gene is left open where the match is weak. Clone size is given for some rows only: seen once, a few or many times, or a class if the clone is expanded.

TRBJ2-4 | NA | TRBV11-2 | TRBD1 | CASSYRTGVRAKNIQYF | TGTGCCAGCAGCTACAGGACAGGGGTGAGGGCCAAAAACATTCAGTACTTC
TRBJ2-7 | NA | TRBV30 | TRBD2 | CAWSVRGGKDEQYF | TGTGCCTGGAGTGTACGGGGGGGCAAAGACGAGCAGTACTTC
TRBJ2-3 | few | TRBV30 | TRBD1 | CAWSLGTGDTDTQYF | TGTGCCTGGAGTCTCGGGACAGGAGACACAGATACGCAGTATTTT
TRBJ2-1 | NA | TRBV3-1/TRBV3-2 | NA | CASSQEGGVFRNEQFF | TGTGCCAGCAGCCAAGAGGGCGGGGTCTTCCGTAATGAGCAGTTCTTC
TRBJ2-5 | NA | TRBV2 | TRBD1 | CASSEERQGQETQYF | TGTGCCAGCAGTGAAGAGCGACAGGGGCAAGAGACCCAGTACTTC
TRBJ2-1 | NA | TRBV28 | TRBD2 | CASSFGSASGRGEQFF | TGTGCCAGCAGTTTTGGTTCGGCTAGCGGGAGGGGTGAGCAGTTCTTC
TRBJ2-3 | NA | TRBV6-5 | TRBD2 | CASRPGLAGTDTQYF | TGTGCCAGCAGGCCGGGACTAGCGGGTACAGATACGCAGTATTTT
TRBJ1-5 | few | TRBV4-3 | NA | CASSQQITSNQPQHF | TGCGCCAGCAGCCAACAGATTACTAGCAATCAGCCCCAGCATTTT
TRBJ2-7 | once | TRBV18 | TRBD1 | CASSPRREGTGDYEQYF | TGTGCCAGCTCACCTCGCCGAGAAGGGACAGGGGACTACGAGCAGTACTTC
TRBJ2-7 | few | TRBV19 | NA | CASSLSVSYEQYF | TGTGCCAGTAGTCTAAGCGTTTCCTACGAGCAGTACTTC
TRBJ1-5 | NA | TRBV27 | NA | CASKTGVNQPQHF | TGTGCCAGTAAGACAGGAGTAAATCAGCCCCAGCATTTT
TRBJ2-7 | once | TRBV18 | NA | CASSQAGQVGEQYF | TGTGCCAGCTCACAAGCGGGACAGGTGGGGGAGCAGTACTTC
TRBJ2-7 | NA | TRBV28 | TRBD1 | CASSITGAMNYEQYF | TGTGCCAGCAGCATTACAGGGGCTATGAACTACGAGCAGTACTTC
TRBJ2-1 | NA | TRBV6-2/TRBV6-3 | NA | CASSLIVGDLRYNEQFF | TGTGCCAGCAGTTTAATTGTGGGGGACTTACGATACAATGAGCAGTTCTTC
TRBJ1-1 | NA | TRBV5-5 | TRBD1 | CASSWGQGATEAFF | TGTGCCAGCAGCTGGGGACAGGGGGCCACTGAAGCTTTCTTT
TRBJ1-1 | once | TRBV27 | NA | CASSFQGNTEAFF | TGTGCCAGCAGTTTTCAGGGGAACACTGAAGCTTTCTTT
TRBJ1-1 | NA | TRBV5-1 | TRBD1 | CASSLDRGFTEAFF | TGCGCCAGCAGCTTAGACAGGGGATTCACTGAAGCTTTCTTT
TRBJ1-1 | NA | TRBV6-5 | TRBD1 | CASSLTTGGNTEAFF | TGTGCCAGCAGTTTGACGACAGGGGGGAACACTGAAGCTTTCTTT
TRBJ1-2 | NA | TRBV6-1 | NA | CASSEAISTGGYGYTF | TGTGCCAGCAGTGAAGCGATATCCACCGGGGGCTATGGCTACACCTTC
TRBJ1-2 | NA | TRBV10-3 | NA | CAISAGGAYGYTF | TGTGCCATCAGTGCGGGGGGAGCCTATGGCTACACCTTC
TRBJ1-2 | NA | TRBV10-3 | NA | CAISADPVSYTF | TGTGCCATCAGTGCTGATCCGGTGAGCTACACCTTC
TRBJ1-5 | NA | TRBV19 | TRBD1 | CASSLTDRIWPQHF | TGTGCCAGTAGCTTAACGGACAGGATATGGCCCCAGCATTTT
TRBJ1-6 | NA | TRBV7-2 | NA | CASSRQNSPLHF | TGTGCCAGCAGCCGACAGAATTCACCCCTCCACTTT
TRBJ2-3 | NA | TRBV4-3 | NA | CASSQEGARDTQYF | TGCGCCAGCAGCCAAGAGGGCGCGCGAGATACGCAGTATTTT
TRBJ1-2 | NA | TRBV7-3 | TRBD1 | CASSLTGEGGYTF | TGTGCCAGCAGCTTGACAGGGGAGGGCGGCTACACCTTC
TRBJ2-3 | NA | TRBV24-1 | NA | CATSDWAKGKADTQYF | TGTGCCACCAGTGATTGGGCCAAAGGCAAGGCAGATACGCAGTATTTT
TRBJ1-1 | NA | TRBV11-2 | NA | CASSLGRGKAEAFF | TGTGCCAGCAGCTTAGGGCGGGGGAAGGCTGAAGCTTTCTTT
TRBJ1-1 | NA | TRBV25-1 | TRBD1 | CASSPGTGGTEAFF | TGTGCCAGCAGTCCCGGGACAGGGGGCACTGAAGCTTTCTTT
TRBJ1-3 | NA | TRBV7-2 | NA | CASSLEAISGNTIYF | TGTGCCAGCAGCTTAGAAGCGATCTCTGGAAACACCATATATTTT
TRBJ1-3 | few | TRBV15 | NA | CATSKDRSGNTIYF | TGTGCCACCAGCAAAGACAGGTCTGGAAACACCATATATTTT
TRBJ1-1 | NA | TRBV6-5 | NA | CASSYRRESVEAFF | TGTGCCAGCAGTTACAGGAGGGAAAGTGTTGAAGCTTTCTTT
TRBJ2-3 | NA | TRBV28 | NA | CASRPPGFNTDTQYF | TGTGCCAGCAGGCCCCCCGGGTTTAACACAGATACGCAGTATTTT
TRBJ1-1 | NA | TRBV3-1/TRBV3-2 | TRBD1 | CASSLRQGWNTEAFF | TGTGCCAGCAGCCTCCGACAGGGATGGAACACTGAAGCTTTCTTT
TRBJ2-3 | NA | TRBV10-3 | NA | CAISDPPDTQYF | TGTGCCATCAGTGACCCCCCGGATACGCAGTATTTT
TRBJ1-4 | NA | TRBV10-3 | TRBD1 | CAISDRVPGQGGGEKLFF | TGTGCCATCAGTGACCGAGTCCCGGGACAGGGAGGTGGTGAAAAACTGTTTTTT
TRBJ1-5 | NA | TRBV18 | NA | CASSQGLDQPQHF | TGTGCCAGCTCACAGGGGTTGGATCAGCCCCAGCATTTT
TRBJ2-7 | NA | TRBV5-1 | NA | CASSLSSYEQYF | TGCGCCAGCAGCCTAAGCTCCTACGAGCAGTACTTC
TRBJ1-1 | NA | TRBV18 | NA | CASSPPTSTAKNTEAFF | TGTGCCAGCTCACCACCGACAAGTACAGCTAAGAACACTGAAGCTTTCTTT
TRBJ2-5 | NA | TRBV28 | TRBD2 | CASKGSGAVQETQYF | TGTGCCAGCAAGGGTAGCGGGGCGGTCCAAGAGACCCAGTACTTC
TRBJ2-1 | NA | TRBV24-1 | NA | CATSDLSGDGKFF | TGTGCCACCAGTGATTTGAGTGGAGACGGAAAGTTCTTC
TRBJ2-5 | few | TRBV5-1 | TRBD2 | CASSLVAGDFQETQYF | TGCGCCAGCAGCTTGGTTGCGGGGGACTTCCAAGAGACCCAGTACTTC
TRBJ1-2 | NA | TRBV6-5 | TRBD1 | CASRWTGTGYGYTF | TGTGCCAGCAGATGGACAGGAACCGGTTATGGCTACACCTTC
TRBJ2-2 | once | TRBV6-2/TRBV6-3 | TRBD2 | CASSYAGGGELFF | TGTGCCAGCAGTTACGCGGGGGGCGGGGAGCTGTTTTTT
TRBJ1-1 | NA | TRBV28 | NA | CASSFTSGGISNTEAFF | TGTGCCAGCAGTTTCACGAGTGGGGGGATATCGAACACTGAAGCTTTCTTT
TRBJ1-6 | NA | TRBV27 | TRBD1 | CASSFDRAPNSPLHF | TGTGCCAGCAGTTTTGACAGGGCCCCAAATTCACCCCTCCACTTT
TRBJ1-1 | NA | TRBV4-1 | TRBD1 | CASSQPGLGGDRAWDTEAFF | TGCGCCAGCAGCCAACCTGGGCTAGGGGGGGACAGGGCTTGGGACACTGAAGCTTTCTTT
TRBJ1-1 | NA | TRBV5-6 | NA | CASSKGLMNTEAFF | TGTGCCAGCAGCAAAGGACTGATGAACACTGAAGCTTTCTTT
TRBJ1-6 | NA | TRBV7-2 | NA | CASSLEPLSNSPLHF | TGTGCCAGCAGCTTAGAGCCGCTGAGTAATTCACCCCTCCACTTT
TRBJ1-6 | NA | TRBV4-1 | NA | CASSQSTYREGSPLHF | TGCGCCAGCAGCCAATCAACGTACAGGGAGGGTTCACCCCTCCACTTT
TRBJ2-3 | NA | TRBV7-2 | NA | CASSLAALGTDTQYF | TGTGCCAGCAGCTTAGCCGCACTAGGGACAGATACGCAGTATTTT
TRBJ1-3 | NA | TRBV5-1 | NA | CASSVGTMGNTIYF | TGCGCCAGCAGCGTCGGGACAATGGGAAACACCATATATTTT
TRBJ1-4 | NA | TRBV6-1 | NA | CASSVGQVLTNEKLFF | TGTGCCAGCAGTGTGGGGCAAGTTCTAACTAATGAAAAACTGTTTTTT
TRBJ2-2 | once | TRBV9 | TRBD1 | CASSAFTGVNTGELFF | TGTGCCAGCAGCGCCTTTACAGGGGTAAACACCGGGGAGCTGTTTTTT
TRBJ1-3 | once | TRBV4-2 | NA | CASSAEPVSAGNTIYF | TGTGCCAGCAGCGCGGAACCCGTCTCTGCCGGAAACACCATATATTTT